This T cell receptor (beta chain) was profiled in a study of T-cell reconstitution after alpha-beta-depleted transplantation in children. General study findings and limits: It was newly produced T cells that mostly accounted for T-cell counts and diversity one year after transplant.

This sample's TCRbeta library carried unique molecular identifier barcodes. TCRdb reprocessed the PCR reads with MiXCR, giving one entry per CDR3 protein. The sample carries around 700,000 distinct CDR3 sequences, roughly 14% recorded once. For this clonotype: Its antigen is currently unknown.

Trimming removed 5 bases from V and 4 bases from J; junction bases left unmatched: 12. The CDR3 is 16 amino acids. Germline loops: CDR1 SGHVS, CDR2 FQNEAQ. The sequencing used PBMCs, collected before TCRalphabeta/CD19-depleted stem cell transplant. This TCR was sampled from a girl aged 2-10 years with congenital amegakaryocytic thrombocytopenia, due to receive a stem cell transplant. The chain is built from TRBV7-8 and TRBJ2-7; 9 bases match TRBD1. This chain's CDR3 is CASSPYLGDRAYEQYF. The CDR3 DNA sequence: TGTGCCAGCAGCCCCTATCTGGGGGACAGGGCGTACGAGCAGTACTTC. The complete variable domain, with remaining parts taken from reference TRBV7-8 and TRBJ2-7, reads GAGVSQSPRYKVAKRGQDVALRCDPISGHVSLFWYQQALGQGPEFLTYFQNEAQLDKSGLPSDRFFAERPEGSVSTLKIQRTQQEDSAVYLCASSPYLGDRAYEQYFGPGTRLTVT.